This TCR beta chain emerged from a study of cytomegalovirus exposure and HLA in healthy donors. The CDR3 extends over 16 amino acids. The PCR ran on 60 Vbeta and 13 Jbeta primers. Authors' methods: As a later analysis found, there were around 86 million unique TCR beta chains, of which approximately 10 million were shared. The protocol was immunoSEQ multiplex PCR, while the TCRdb copy is restricted to in-frame clones and leaves out a portion. D and trimming were read from the DNA, whereas the V and J calls and clone size are those reported in that table. The data show about 300,000 clones, 86% seen once. Whole-study results and caveats: Based on reports, TCR beta sequences accurately predicted HLA-A and HLA-B alleles for most subjects. Through in vitro validation, a few CMV-associated chains were shown to be specific for CMV antigens. Data from an earlier analysis indicated that most TCR beta V segments were productive either about 90% or about 30% of the time.

A few counts support this clone. Its cognate antigen is unknown. The sequence derives from a man in his forties or fifties in good health and CMV-seropositive. The V call is TRBV12-2, the J call TRBJ1-5; no check of the table's D call, TRBD1, against the DNA was made. TRBV12-2 has pseudogene status. The specimen was PBMCs. The CDR3 DNA sequence: TGTGCAAGTCGCTTCCGGGACAGGAATAGCAATCAGCCCCAGCATTTT. This sequence encodes CASRFRDRNSNQPQHF.